The 19 T cell receptor beta chains reported below all come from one sample, sequenced in a study of blood T cell repertoires in COVID-19. TCRdb keeps only in-frame clones here, not all; method: immunoSEQ multiplex PCR. The sample has 130,000 to 150,000 clones, around 89% seen once. Specimen: PBMCs or T cells enriched from blood (not recorded which). These receptors were taken from a woman under 40 with acute COVID-19.

The CDR3 DNA reads TGTGCCATCAGTGAGAGGGGGACAGCTAACTATGGCTACACCTTC. As protein: CAISERGTANYGYTF. The chain combines TRBV10-3 with TRBJ1-2; 7 nucleotides align to TRBD1. V gave up 2 bases and J gave up 0 bases; unmatched junction bases: 3. This CDR3 spans 15 amino acids. CDR1 is ENHRY, CDR2 SYGVKD, per germline.

V usage is TRBV19 and J usage is TRBJ1-5; TRBD1 matches at 9 bases. The CDR3 covers 15 residues. V shed 5 bases, J shed 1 base, and the junction held 3 bases outside the gene matches. Germline CDR1 reads LNHDA; CDR2 reads SQIVND (reference sequence). The CDR3 sequence: CASSRTGESNQPQHF. CDR3 bases: TGTGCCAGTAGTCGGACAGGGGAGAGCAATCAGCCCCAGCATTTT.

V usage is TRBV9 and J usage is TRBJ2-7; D is unclear. The CDR3 spans 14 residues. Trimming cost V 0 bases and J 2 bases, with 9 bases left between them. Germline CDR1 is SGDLS and CDR2 is YYNGEE. The CDR3 nucleotides read TGTGCCAGCAGCGTAGTTCCGGGTACCTACGAGCAGTACTTC. It is translated as CASSVVPGTYEQYF.

This rearrangement joins TRBV5-1 to TRBJ1-2, with 8 bases fitting TRBD1. This CDR3 has 14 residues. Germline trimming cut 2 bases from V and 6 bases from J; bases unmatched to any gene: 6. The V gene's germline CDR1 is SGHRS and CDR2 YFSETQ. The CDR3 sequence is CASSLGQGADGYTF. CDR3 in DNA: TGCGCCAGCAGCTTAGGACAGGGTGCAGATGGCTACACCTTC.

J is TRBJ2-1 and V is TRBV10-3, with D possibly TRBD2 on 6 matching bases. Trimming stripped 11 bases from V and 3 bases from J, with 17 bases between. The CDR3 is 14 amino acids. Germline V gives CDR1 ENHRY, CDR2 SYGVKD. CDR3 bases: TGTGCCCTCCTCTTCGCGGGGCACTACAATGAGCAGTTCTTC. Translated, it gives CALLFAGHYNEQFF.

CDR3 sequence reads: CAWATGGTDTQYF. CDR3 in DNA: TGTGCCTGGGCGACAGGGGGCACAGATACGCAGTATTTT. This chain joins TRBV30 and TRBJ2-3; 8 nucleotides line up with TRBD1. The CDR3 loop spans 13 amino acids. V was clipped by 5 bases and J by 1 base; unmatched bases: 2. The germline gives CDR1 GTSNPN, CDR2 SVGIG (reference sequence).

In DNA form, the CDR3 reads TGTGCCAGCAGCTTAAATGGCCATACCACTGAAGCTTTCTTT. Residues: CASSLNGHTTEAFF. The chain carries TRBV7-2 and TRBJ1-1; no clear D. There are 14 residues in the CDR3. CDR1 SGHTA and CDR2 FQGNSA come from the germline V gene. Trimming pared 2 bases from V and 4 bases from J, leaving 11 bases between.

The J gene is TRBJ2-1, the V gene TRBV5-3; TRBD2 aligns across 9 bases. TRBV5-3 is flagged as an ORF with uncertain function. The CDR3 has 19 amino acids. V lost 2 bases to trimming and J lost 3 bases; unmatched junction nucleotides: 15. The CDR3 bases are TGTGCCAGAAGCTTTCGAGGGCGGGAGGGCGCAAATAACTACAATGAGCAGTTCTTC. Translation: CARSFRGREGANNYNEQFF.

The V and J genes are TRBV4-1 and TRBJ2-7; TRBD1 might be the D (6 bases). CDR1 is MGHRA and CDR2 is YSYEKL in the germline V gene. This CDR3 is built from 16 residues. Between the trimmed V and J ends, which lost 1 base and 5 bases, there was a span of 18 bases. The CDR3 bases are TGCGCCAGCAGCCAAGTAAGTGGCAGGGGCGTCCACGAGCAGTACTTC. Translation: CASSQVSGRGVHEQYF.

The J gene is TRBJ1-2, the V gene TRBV6-1; 8 bases agree with TRBD1. Germline V CDR1 and CDR2: MNHNS, SASEGT. V gave up 4 bases and J gave up 4 bases; unmatched junction bases: 14. There are 17 residues in the CDR3. CDR3 region: CASSGPGQEKMAYGYTF. CDR3 nucleotide sequence: TGTGCCAGCAGTGGGCCGGGACAGGAAAAAATGGCCTATGGCTACACCTTC.

The V gene is TRBV7-8, the J gene TRBJ1-6; D may be TRBD1 (5 bases). CDR3 length: 12 amino acids. CDR1 and CDR2 (germline): SGHVS, FQNEAQ. V was cut by 5 bases and J by 10 bases, with 9 bases left in between. The CDR3 loop is CASSPDSSPLHF. Here the CDR3 DNA reads TGTGCCAGCAGCCCCGACAGCTCACCCCTCCACTTT.

This clone was counted once. V gene TRBV12-1 combines with J gene TRBJ1-2; the D call of TRBD1 is as the table states it, not checked on the DNA. TRBV12-1 is deemed a pseudogene. This CDR3 comprises 15 residues. CDR3 nucleotide sequence: TGTGCCAGCACCCGCCCCAGGGGACGATGCTATGGCTACACCTTC. It translates to CASTRPRGRCYGYTF.

This chain connects TRBV6-4 to TRBJ2-4, with D perhaps matching TRBD1 (5 bases). CDR3 size: 14 residues. Germline V gene lookup returns CDR1 MRHNA and CDR2 SNTAGT. V shed 3 bases and J shed 9 bases, with 15 bases lying between them. The CDR3 is CASSEGADRTIQYF. The CDR3 DNA sequence: TGTGCCAGCAGTGAAGGGGCAGACAGAACCATTCAGTACTTC.

This chain joins TRBV4-3 and TRBJ2-5, with 12 bases aligning to TRBD2. This CDR3 has 20 amino acids. Losses at the gene ends were 1 base for V and 0 bases for J; bases not matched to a gene: 12. Per the germline V gene, CDR1 is LGHNA and CDR2 is YSLEER. CDR3: CASSQVIRTSGTPYQETQYF. The CDR3 nucleotides read TGCGCCAGCAGCCAAGTTATCAGGACTAGCGGGACGCCCTACCAAGAGACCCAGTACTTC.

The V call is TRBV5-5, the J call TRBJ2-5, with 7 bases that match TRBD1. The V and J ends lost 3 bases and 5 bases, in that order; junction bases with no gene match: 7. The V gene's germline CDR1 is SGHKS and CDR2 YYEKEE (reference sequence). The CDR3 is 14 residues long. CDR3 residues: CASSSRGPGETQYF. For the CDR3, the DNA is TGTGCCAGCAGCTCGAGGGGGCCAGGGGAGACCCAGTACTTC.

V and J are TRBV28 and TRBJ2-1; 8 bases fit TRBD1. The CDR3 consists of 16 residues. CDR1 is MDHEN and CDR2 is SYDVKM in the germline V gene. V was clipped by 5 bases and J by 2 bases; unmatched bases: 8. The CDR3 DNA sequence: TGTGCCAGCAGTGCATATCAGGGGGCTACCTACAATGAGCAGTTCTTC. Protein: CASSAYQGATYNEQFF.

CDR3 in amino acids: CASSLVGTGVGNTIYF. The CDR3, as DNA: TGTGCCAGCAGCTTAGTAGGGACAGGGGTTGGAAACACCATATATTTT. The chain recombines TRBV7-2 with TRBJ1-3; 10 bases fit TRBD1. V shed 1 base and J 3 bases; nucleotides not matched to a gene: 3. This CDR3 spans 16 amino acids. Germline CDR1 and CDR2: SGHTA and FQGNSA.

The chain links TRBV9 to TRBJ1-2; D uncertain. The CDR3 consists of 15 residues. The V end was cut by 0 bases, the J end by 8 bases, with 17 bases between. The germline CDR1 and CDR2 sequences are SGDLS and YYNGEE. The DNA for the CDR3 is TGTGCCAGCAGCGTAGGAGGGTCTGGCATGGGCGGCTACACCTTC. Its protein is CASSVGGSGMGGYTF.

This clone was recorded once. CDR3 sequence: CASSPWVGSTEAFF. In DNA form, the CDR3 reads TGCGCCAGCAGCCCCTGGGTCGGGAGCACTGAAGCTTTCTTT. V and J are TRBV5-1 and TRBJ1-1, with unresolved D. The V gene's germline CDR1 is SGHRS and CDR2 YFSETQ. The V end was cut by 4 bases, the J end by 4 bases, with 14 bases between. CDR3 length: 14 residues.